This T cell receptor (beta chain) is drawn from a study of T cell responses to AZD1222 COVID-19 vaccine. Broader study findings: Donors were chiefly white British, with a greater number of females, and clonal diversity was perhaps underestimated. Repertoires were collected only later (after the peak T cell response had occurred).

This CDR3 region has 16 residues. Germline loops: CDR1 SNHLY, CDR2 FYNNEI. V was pared by 2 bases and J by 8 bases, with 12 bases of the junction left unmatched. Comments on this clone: Antigen unknown.

Data came from immunoSEQ multiplex PCR; TCRdb stores just in-frame clones and leaves some out. This table has approximately 120,000 clones, 85% to 90% appearing once. The input for sequencing was peripheral blood, taken on day 0 of AZD1222 vaccination. This chain joins TRBV2 and TRBJ2-3, with TRBD2 matching 8 bases. This clonotype was obtained from an adult in good health. The CDR3 DNA reads TGTGCCAGCAGTGAATCTATCAGCGGGAGAGGGGTTACGCAGTATTTT. It is translated as CASSESISGRGVTQYF.